These 10 T cell receptor beta chains were all obtained from the same sample, sequenced in a study of cytomegalovirus exposure and HLA in healthy donors. Amplification used 60 Vbeta primers and 13 Jbeta primers. Using immunoSEQ multiplex PCR, the repertoire was profiled, and TCRdb retains in-frame clones only, with some absent. Seen here are about 120,000 clones, roughly 77% observed once, and the top ten hold around 2%. The specimen was PBMCs. The source of these receptors is a man in his forties in good health and CMV-seronegative.

CDR3 region: CASSRDRNQPQHF. The CDR3 nucleotides are TGTGCCAGCAGCCGGGACAGAAATCAGCCCCAGCATTTT. The gene calls are TRBV6-5 and TRBJ1-5, with TRBD1 matching 7 bases. The CDR3 sequence is 13 residues long. V shed 6 bases and J 4 bases; nucleotides not matched to a gene: 3. The germline gives CDR1 MNHEY, CDR2 SVGAGI.

V usage is TRBV18 and J usage is TRBJ2-3; possible D gene TRBD1, 6 bases. Per the germline V gene, CDR1 is KGHSH and CDR2 is LQKENI. With 2 bases removed from V and 1 base from J, the gap between germline ends came to 16 bases. The CDR3 spans 17 residues. The CDR3 spells CASSPARYRERTDTQYF. In nucleotides, the CDR3 is TGTGCCAGCTCACCAGCCCGCTACAGGGAACGCACAGATACGCAGTATTTT.

Only a few counts were recorded for this clone. The chain combines TRBV21-1 with TRBJ1-5; the table's D call of TRBD1 was not tested on the DNA. TRBV21-1 is a pseudogene. The CDR3 runs to 14 residues. The CDR3: CASSPRTELQPQHF. The CDR3 nucleotides are TGTGCCAGCAGCCCACGGACAGAATTGCAGCCCCAGCATTTT.

The V and J genes are TRBV27 and TRBJ1-5; perhaps TRBD1 as D (6 bases). Germline lookup yields CDR1 MNHEY and CDR2 SMNVEV (reference sequence). The V and J ends lost 7 bases and 0 bases respectively, with 13 bases between them. The CDR3 has 15 amino acids. The chain's CDR3 is CASKTGRYSNQPQHF. In DNA, the CDR3 is TGTGCCAGCAAAACAGGGCGATATAGCAATCAGCCCCAGCATTTT.

The chain carries TRBV9 and TRBJ1-2; TRBD1 aligns across 10 bases. This CDR3 comprises 17 residues. Germline CDR1 is SGDLS and CDR2 is YYNGEE. The ends lost 0 bases at V and 4 bases at J; junction bases unmatched: 9. The CDR3 DNA reads as TGTGCCAGCAGCGTAGCTAGGTCGGGACAGGGGTCCTATGGCTACACCTTC. It is translated as CASSVARSGQGSYGYTF.

V usage is TRBV2 and J usage is TRBJ1-2; TRBD1 might be the D (5 bases). This CDR3 contains 13 residues. In germline, CDR1 is SNHLY, CDR2 FYNNEI. The V end lost 5 bases, the J end lost 8 bases, and 15 bases lay between the germline ends. The chain's CDR3 is CASSTRGFRGYTF. DNA for the CDR3: TGTGCCAGCAGTACAAGGGGATTTAGGGGCTACACCTTC. Full variable domain (missing parts from reference TRBV2 and TRBJ1-2): EPEVTQTPSHQVTQMGQEVILRCVPISNHLYFYWYRQILGQKVEFLVSFYNNEISEKSEIFDDQFSVERPDGSNFTLKIRSTKLEDSAMYFCASSTRGFRGYTFGSGTRLTVV.

V and J are TRBV5-1 and TRBJ2-1, with a possible D match to TRBD1 (6 bases). Germline V gene lookup returns CDR1 SGHRS and CDR2 YFSETQ. This CDR3 spans 12 amino acids. V dropped 0 bases and J dropped 13 bases, with 11 bases sitting between them. For the CDR3, the DNA is TGCGCCAGCAGCTTGGGAGGGGGATATCAGTTCTTC. Protein: CASSLGGGYQFF.

The rearrangement links TRBV19 to TRBJ1-1, with D unresolved. CDR3 length: 13 residues. The germline gives CDR1 LNHDA, CDR2 SQIVND (reference sequence). V was trimmed by 3 bases and J by 5 bases, leaving 10 bases between them. The CDR3 nucleotides are TGTGCCAGTAGTATTCAATCGGGTACTGAAGCTTTCTTT. Residues: CASSIQSGTEAFF.

CDR3 region: CASGQGLGNTEAFF. In DNA form, the CDR3 reads TGTGCCAGTGGACAGGGGTTGGGGAACACTGAAGCTTTCTTT. V is TRBV19 and J is TRBJ1-1; 9 positions match TRBD1. The CDR3 is 14 residues long. The trim removed 8 bases at V and 1 base at J, leaving 5 bases unmatched. Germline V gene lookup returns CDR1 LNHDA and CDR2 SQIVND (reference sequence).

The gene calls are TRBV30 and TRBJ2-5, with unresolved D. The V and J ends lost 3 bases and 0 bases respectively, with 5 bases between them. The germline V gene encodes CDR1 GTSNPN and CDR2 SVGIG (reference sequence). This CDR3 comprises 12 residues. This CDR3 is CAWRPDQETQYF. CDR3 bases: TGTGCCTGGAGGCCGGACCAAGAGACCCAGTACTTC.